This paragraph reports one T cell receptor beta chain. What it binds is not known. Libraries were prepared by immunoSEQ multiplex PCR; TCRdb keeps only in-frame clonotypes and omits some of them. The sample includes 150,000 to 200,000 clones, about 81% of them seen just once. The V segment lost 1 base and the J segment 3 bases; nucleotides outside the gene matches: 2. Per the germline V gene, CDR1 is SGHVS and CDR2 is FNYEAQ. The CDR3 contains 15 residues. This entry is derived from a study of cytomegalovirus exposure and HLA in healthy donors. Findings of the study overall: About 150 TCR beta chains were listed as cytomegalovirus-associated. As was reported, the classifier diagnosed cytomegalovirus status with high specificity and sensitivity.

The 120-subject validation cohort, separate from the approximately 640-subject first cohort, included the donors. Sequenced material: PBMCs. The receptor's source is a woman in her twenties or thirties in good health and CMV-seronegative. J is TRBJ2-7 and V is TRBV7-6; 11 bases are shared with TRBD2. The DNA for the CDR3 is TGTGCCAGCAGCTTAGGGGGGACTAGCGGCTACGAGCAGTACTTC. It specifies CASSLGGTSGYEQYF.